This T cell receptor beta chain is drawn from a study of blood T cell repertoires in COVID-19. Germline-derived CDR1 and CDR2 are MNHNS and SASEGT. Trimming shortened V by 2 bases and J by 0 bases, and 10 bases separated the two germline ends. The CDR3 has 15 residues. TCRdb's table, derived via immunoSEQ multiplex PCR, lists solely in-frame clones and lacks some. This sample has some 300,000 clones, with more than 85% found just once. The sequenced material came from peripheral blood. The J gene is TRBJ1-1, the V gene TRBV6-1; no reliable D call. The receptor was isolated from a man aged 65-85 years with acute or convalescent COVID-19. The CDR3 DNA is TGTGCCAGCAGTGAATCAATAGCAGTGAACACTGAAGCTTTCTTT. Protein: CASSESIAVNTEAFF.